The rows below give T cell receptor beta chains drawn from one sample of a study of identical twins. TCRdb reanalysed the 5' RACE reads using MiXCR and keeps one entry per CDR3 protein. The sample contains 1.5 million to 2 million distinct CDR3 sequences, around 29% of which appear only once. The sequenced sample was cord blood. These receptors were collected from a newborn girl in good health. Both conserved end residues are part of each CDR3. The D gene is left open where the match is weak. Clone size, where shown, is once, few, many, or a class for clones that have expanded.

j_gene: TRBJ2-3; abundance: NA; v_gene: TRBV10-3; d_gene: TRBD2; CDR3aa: CAIFSGRASTDTQYF; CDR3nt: TGTGCCATCTTTAGCGGGAGGGCTAGCACAGATACGCAGTATTTT
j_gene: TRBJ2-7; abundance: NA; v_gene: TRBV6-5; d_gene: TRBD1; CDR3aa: CASSRGQVWGYEQYF; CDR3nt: TGTGCCAGCAGTAGGGGACAGGTTTGGGGCTACGAGCAGTACTTC
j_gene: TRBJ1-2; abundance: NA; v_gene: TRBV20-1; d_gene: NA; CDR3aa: CSALGLNGYTF; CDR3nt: TGCAGTGCTCTGGGGTTGAATGGCTACACCTTC
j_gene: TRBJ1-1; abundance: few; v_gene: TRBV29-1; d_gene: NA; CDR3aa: CSVLLTDRNTEAFF; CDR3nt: TGCAGCGTCCTCCTTACCGACAGGAACACTGAAGCTTTCTTT
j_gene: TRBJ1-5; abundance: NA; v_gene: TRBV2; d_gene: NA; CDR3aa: CASSDWSLGGNQPQHF; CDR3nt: TGTGCCAGCAGTGACTGGTCTCTCGGGGGCAATCAGCCCCAGCATTTT
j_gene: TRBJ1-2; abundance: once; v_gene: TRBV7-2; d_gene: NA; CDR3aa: CASSSRGGINYGYTF; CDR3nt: TGTGCCAGCAGCTCCCGGGGGGGAATTAACTATGGCTACACCTTC
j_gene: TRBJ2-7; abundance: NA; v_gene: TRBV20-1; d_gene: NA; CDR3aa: CSARGPTVVNEQYF; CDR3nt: TGCAGTGCTAGAGGCCCCACGGTAGTGAATGAGCAGTACTTC
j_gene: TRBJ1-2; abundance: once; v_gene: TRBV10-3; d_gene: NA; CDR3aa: CTISEVYTF; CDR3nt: TGTACCATCAGTGAGGTCTACACCTTC
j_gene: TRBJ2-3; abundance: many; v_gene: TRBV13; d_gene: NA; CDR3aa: CASSPLGRDTDTQYF; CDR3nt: TGTGCCAGCAGCCCGCTGGGGCGGGACACAGATACGCAGTATTTT
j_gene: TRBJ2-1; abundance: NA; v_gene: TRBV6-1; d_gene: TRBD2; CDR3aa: CASSPERGANNEQFF; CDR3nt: TGTGCCAGCAGCCCCGAGCGGGGGGCTAACAATGAGCAGTTCTTC
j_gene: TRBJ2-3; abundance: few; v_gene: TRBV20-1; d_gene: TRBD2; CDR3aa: CSASLAGGPGDTQYF; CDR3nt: TGCAGTGCTTCCCTAGCGGGAGGGCCAGGAGATACGCAGTATTTT
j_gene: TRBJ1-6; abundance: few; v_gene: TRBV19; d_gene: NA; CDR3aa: CASKLGPSLHF; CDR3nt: TGTGCCAGTAAACTGGGGCCATCCCTCCACTTT
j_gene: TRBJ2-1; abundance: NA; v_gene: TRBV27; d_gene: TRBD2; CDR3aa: CASIASGRVVSYNEQFF; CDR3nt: TGTGCCAGCATCGCTAGCGGGAGGGTCGTCTCCTACAATGAGCAGTTCTTC
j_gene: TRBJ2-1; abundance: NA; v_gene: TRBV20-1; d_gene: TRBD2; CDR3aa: CSARDGLDAYNEQFF; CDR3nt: TGCAGTGCTAGAGATGGACTAGATGCCTACAATGAGCAGTTCTTC
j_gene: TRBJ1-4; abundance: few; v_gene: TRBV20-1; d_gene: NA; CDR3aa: CSALGPETLEKLFF; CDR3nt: TGCAGTGCCCTGGGGCCGGAGACTCTTGAAAAACTGTTTTTT
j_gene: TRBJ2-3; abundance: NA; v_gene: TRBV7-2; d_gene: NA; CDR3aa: CASSLSPQRRDTQYF; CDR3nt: TGTGCCAGCAGCTTAAGTCCCCAACGGCGAGATACGCAGTATTTT
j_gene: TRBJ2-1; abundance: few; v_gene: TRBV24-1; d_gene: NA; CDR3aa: CATSDQTSRTYNEQFF; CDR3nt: TGTGCCACCAGTGATCAAACGTCTCGAACCTACAATGAGCAGTTCTTC
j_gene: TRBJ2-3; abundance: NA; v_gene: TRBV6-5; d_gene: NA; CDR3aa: CASSYPGPLISDTQYF; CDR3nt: TGTGCCAGCAGTTACCCCGGACCCCTGATATCGGATACGCAGTATTTT
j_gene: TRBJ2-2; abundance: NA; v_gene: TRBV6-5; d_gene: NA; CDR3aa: CASTRASNTGELFF; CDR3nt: TGTGCCAGCACCAGGGCCTCGAACACCGGGGAGCTGTTTTTT
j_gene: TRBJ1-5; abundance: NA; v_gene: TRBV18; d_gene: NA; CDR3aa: CASSPSTGQPQHF; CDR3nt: TGTGCCAGCTCACCTTCGACGGGTCAGCCCCAGCATTTT
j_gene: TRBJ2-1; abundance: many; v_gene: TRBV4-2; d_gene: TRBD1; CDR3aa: CASSQEDRSYNEQFF; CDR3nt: TGTGCCAGCAGCCAAGAGGACAGGTCCTACAATGAGCAGTTCTTC
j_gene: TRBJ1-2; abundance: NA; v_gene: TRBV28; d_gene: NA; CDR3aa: CASTEGRINYGYTF; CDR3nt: TGTGCCAGCACGGAGGGGCGGATTAACTATGGCTACACCTTC
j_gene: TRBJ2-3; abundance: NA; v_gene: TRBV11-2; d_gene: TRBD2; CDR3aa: CASSFGATLAGYVQYF; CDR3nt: TGTGCCAGCAGCTTTGGGGCGACGCTAGCGGGATACGTCCAGTATTTT
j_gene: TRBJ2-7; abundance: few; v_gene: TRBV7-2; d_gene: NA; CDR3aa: CASSLNPLGINDEQYF; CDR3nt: TGTGCCAGCAGCTTAAATCCCCTAGGGATTAATGACGAGCAGTACTTC
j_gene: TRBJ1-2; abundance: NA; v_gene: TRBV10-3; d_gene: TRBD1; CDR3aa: CAISQTGSNYGYTF; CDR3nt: TGTGCCATCAGTCAGACAGGGTCTAACTATGGCTACACCTTC
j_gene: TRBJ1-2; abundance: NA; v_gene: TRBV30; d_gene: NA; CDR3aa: CAWRRSKRAGNYGYTF; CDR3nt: TGTGCCTGGAGGCGATCCAAACGGGCGGGAAACTATGGCTACACCTTC
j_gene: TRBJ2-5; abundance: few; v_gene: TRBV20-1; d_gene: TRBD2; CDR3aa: CSAVSGLAGVWEQYF; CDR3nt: TGCAGTGCTGTAAGTGGACTAGCGGGAGTTTGGGAGCAGTACTTC
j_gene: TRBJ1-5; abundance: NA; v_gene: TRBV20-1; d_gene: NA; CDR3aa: CSAREPPGHSNQPQHF; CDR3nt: TGCAGTGCTAGAGAGCCCCCAGGGCATAGCAATCAGCCCCAGCATTTT
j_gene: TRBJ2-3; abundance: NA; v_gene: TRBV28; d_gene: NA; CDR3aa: CASSFIRWEVTDTQYF; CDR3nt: TGTGCCAGCAGTTTTATTCGGTGGGAGGTTACAGATACGCAGTATTTT
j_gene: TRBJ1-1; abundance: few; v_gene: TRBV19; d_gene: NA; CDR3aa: CASSIGTNTEAFF; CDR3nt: TGTGCCAGTAGTATAGGTACAAACACTGAAGCTTTCTTT
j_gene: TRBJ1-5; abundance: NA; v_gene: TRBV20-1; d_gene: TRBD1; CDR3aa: CSAIGEGQSSYSNQPQHF; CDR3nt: TGCAGTGCTATTGGCGAGGGACAGAGTTCTTATAGCAATCAGCCCCAGCATTTT
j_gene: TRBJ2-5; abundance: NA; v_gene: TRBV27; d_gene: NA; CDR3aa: CASSRGGTIQETQYF; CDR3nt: TGTGCCAGCAGCCGTGGTGGTACCATCCAAGAGACCCAGTACTTC
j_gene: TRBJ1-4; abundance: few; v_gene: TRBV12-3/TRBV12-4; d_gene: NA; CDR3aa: CASSLAQEPPPTNEKLFF; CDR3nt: TGTGCCAGCAGTTTGGCGCAGGAGCCACCCCCAACTAATGAAAAACTGTTTTTT
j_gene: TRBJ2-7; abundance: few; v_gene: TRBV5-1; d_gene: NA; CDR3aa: CASSFQAEAYEQYF; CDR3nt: TGCGCCAGCAGTTTTCAGGCAGAGGCCTACGAGCAGTACTTC
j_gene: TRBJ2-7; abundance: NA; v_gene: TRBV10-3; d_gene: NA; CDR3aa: CAISDSQRPYEQYF; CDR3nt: TGTGCCATCAGTGATTCACAGCGACCCTACGAGCAGTACTTC
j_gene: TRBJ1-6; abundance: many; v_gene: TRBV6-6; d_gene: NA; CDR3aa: CASSYGQNYNSPLHF; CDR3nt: TGTGCCAGCAGTTACGGGCAGAACTATAATTCACCCCTCCACTTT
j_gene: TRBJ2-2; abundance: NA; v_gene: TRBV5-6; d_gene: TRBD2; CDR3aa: CASSLGLAGETGELFF; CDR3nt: TGTGCCAGCAGCTTGGGACTAGCGGGAGAGACCGGGGAGCTGTTTTTT
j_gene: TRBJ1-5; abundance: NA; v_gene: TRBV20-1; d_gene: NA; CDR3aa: CSARDESPQHF; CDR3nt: TGCAGTGCTAGAGATGAGTCTCCCCAGCATTTT
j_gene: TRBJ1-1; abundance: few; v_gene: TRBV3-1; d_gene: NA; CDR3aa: CASSQDGLNTEAFF; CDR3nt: TGTGCCAGCAGCCAAGACGGACTGAACACTGAAGCTTTCTTT
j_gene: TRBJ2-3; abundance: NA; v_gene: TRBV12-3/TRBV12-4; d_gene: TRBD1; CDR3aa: CASSLDRDLTDTQYF; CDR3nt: TGTGCCAGCAGCCTGGACAGGGATCTAACAGATACGCAGTATTTT
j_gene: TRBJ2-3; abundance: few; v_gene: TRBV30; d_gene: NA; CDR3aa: CAMQAGGTDTQYF; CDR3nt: TGTGCAATGCAGGCAGGAGGCACAGATACGCAGTATTTT
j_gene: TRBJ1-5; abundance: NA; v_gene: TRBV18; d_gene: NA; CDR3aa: CASSPRGVVGNQPQHF; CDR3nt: TGTGCCAGCTCACCACGAGGGGTTGTCGGCAATCAGCCCCAGCATTTT
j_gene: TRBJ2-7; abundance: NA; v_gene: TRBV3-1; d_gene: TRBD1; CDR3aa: CASSQGALRQGAYEQYF; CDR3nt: TGTGCCAGCAGCCAAGGCGCCTTACGACAGGGGGCTTACGAGCAGTACTTC
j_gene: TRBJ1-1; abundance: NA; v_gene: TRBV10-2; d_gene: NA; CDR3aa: CAGSDLGHMNTEAFF; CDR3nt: TGCGCCGGCAGTGATTTGGGACACATGAACACTGAAGCTTTCTTT
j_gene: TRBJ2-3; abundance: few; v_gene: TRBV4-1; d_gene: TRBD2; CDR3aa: CASSLVEGGDTQYF; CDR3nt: TGCGCCAGCAGCCTCGTAGAGGGAGGGGATACGCAGTATTTT